The clone carrying this T cell receptor beta chain occurred once. Its antigen remains unidentified. Amplification used 60 Vbeta primers and 13 Jbeta primers. Produced via immunoSEQ multiplex PCR; TCRdb's table is partial and in-frame only. The table records about 160,000 clones, roughly two thirds of them present only once. The data stem from a study of cytomegalovirus exposure and HLA in healthy donors. Study-wide results and limits: The study flagged 150 to 200 TCR beta chains as cytomegalovirus-associated. Most of the TCR beta V segments (in an earlier analysis) were productive either about 87% or about 30% of the time.

Trimming took 3 bases from V and 5 from J; bases not matched to a gene: 3. Germline CDR1 SNHLY, CDR2 FYNNEI. This CDR3 comprises 14 residues. Sequences were obtained from PBMCs. The sequence was obtained from a woman in her twenties or thirties in good health and CMV-seronegative. The J gene is TRBJ2-3, the V gene TRBV2; 9 bases match TRBD1. The CDR3 DNA follows: TGTGCCAGCAGTGACTGGGACAGGGTAGATACGCAGTATTTT. Encoded protein: CASSDWDRVDTQYF.